This T cell receptor (beta chain) was recovered during a study of a mutant IDH1 vaccine in newly diagnosed glioma. Study at large: Each patient was administered eight vaccinations, scheduled in weeks 1, 3, 5, 7, 11, 15, 19 and 23. Investigators started vaccination 4-6 weeks after radiotherapy alone, or with temozolomide cycles.

Clones were sequenced by immunoSEQ multiplex PCR, and TCRdb holds only the in-frame ones, with some missing. The sample consists of about 110,000 clones, roughly 90% of them appearing once. Germline CDR1 SGDLS, CDR2 YYNGEE. V was clipped by 0 bases and J by 0 bases, with 10 bases between them. The CDR3 is made up of 15 amino acids. Time point here: week 11, during vaccination. Each dose of the vaccine consisted of 300 ug of mutant IDH1 20-mer peptide, with topical imiquimod. A note on this clone: Its target is not known. The sample has other DNA sequences that encode this CDR3 too.

This receptor was obtained from a woman aged 45-60 years with glioma. The rearrangement uses TRBV9 and TRBJ2-7; perhaps TRBD1 as D (6 bases). Material: PBMCs, obtained from a glioma patient whose treatment included an IDH1 peptide vaccine. CDR3 coding DNA: TGTGCCAGCAGCGTAGCTACAGGGTTCTCCTACGAGCAGTACTTC. Its translation is CASSVATGFSYEQYF.